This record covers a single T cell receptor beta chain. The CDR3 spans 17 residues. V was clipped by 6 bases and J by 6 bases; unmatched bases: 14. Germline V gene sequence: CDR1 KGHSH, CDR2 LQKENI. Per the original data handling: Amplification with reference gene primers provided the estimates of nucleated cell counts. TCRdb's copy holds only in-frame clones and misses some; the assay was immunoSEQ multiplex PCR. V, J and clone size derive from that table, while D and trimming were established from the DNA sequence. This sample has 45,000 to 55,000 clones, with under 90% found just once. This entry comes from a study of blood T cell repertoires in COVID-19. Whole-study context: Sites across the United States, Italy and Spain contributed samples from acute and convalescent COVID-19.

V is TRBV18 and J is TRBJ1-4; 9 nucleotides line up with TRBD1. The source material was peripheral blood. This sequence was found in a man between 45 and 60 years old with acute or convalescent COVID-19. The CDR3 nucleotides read TGTGCCAGCTCGCCAGGGACAGGGACATCGGGGGATGAAAAACTGTTTTTT. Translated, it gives CASSPGTGTSGDEKLFF.